This T cell receptor beta chain was sequenced for a study of CXCR3-negative and CXCR3-positive naive CD8 T cells. Findings and limits, study-wide: Naive cells positive for CXCR3 carried more hydrophobic TRB CDR3s than CXCR3-negative ones.

The TRB libraries of cDNA were built by UMI-labeled 5' RACE. Reprocessing the 5' RACE reads, TCRdb reports a single entry for every CDR3 protein and omits DNA. The specimen's table records around 61,000 distinct CDR3 sequences. Naive cells were sorted as CD45RO-, CCR7+, CD27+ and CD95-. The CDR3 loop spans 14 amino acids. Germline loops: CDR1 SGHRS, CDR2 YFSETQ. Concerning this clonotype: Its matching antigen is unknown.

The genes are TRBV5-1 and TRBJ2-1; TCRdb reports TRBD1, a call that lacks DNA to check it against. Sequencing was done on a sample of naive CXCR3+ CD8+ T cells from blood. Documented subset: CD45RO-CCR7+CD27+CD95- naive CD8+ T cells expressing CXCR3 (TNR3+). The sequence derives from a human donor in good health. Some clones in this sample may be carry-over from other donors' samples. The CDR3 sequence is CASSSGSSGNEQFF.